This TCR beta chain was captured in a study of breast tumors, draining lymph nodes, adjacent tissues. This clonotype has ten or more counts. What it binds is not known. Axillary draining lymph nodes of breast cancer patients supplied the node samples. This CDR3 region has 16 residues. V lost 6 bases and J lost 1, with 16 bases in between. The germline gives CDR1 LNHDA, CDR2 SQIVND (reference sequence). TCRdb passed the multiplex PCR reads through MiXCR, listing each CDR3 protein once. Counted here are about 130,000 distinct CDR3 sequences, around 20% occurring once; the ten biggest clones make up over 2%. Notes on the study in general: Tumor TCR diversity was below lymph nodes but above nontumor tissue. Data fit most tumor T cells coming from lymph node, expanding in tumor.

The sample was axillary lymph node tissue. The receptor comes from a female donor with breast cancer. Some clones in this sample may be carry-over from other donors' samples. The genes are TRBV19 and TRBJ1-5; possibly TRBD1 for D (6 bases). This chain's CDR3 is CASSKRQDLSNQPQHF. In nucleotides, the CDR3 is TGTGCCAGTAGCAAACGACAGGACCTCAGCAATCAGCCCCAGCATTTT.